This T cell receptor beta chain came from a study of metastatic and nonmetastatic thyroid tumors. Study at large: Repertoires from blood and tumor or nodule tissue of malignant and benign thyroid patients were compared. Findings and caveats of the study: For both blood and tumor, malignant thyroid tumors reportedly showed significantly higher TCR beta diversity than benign nodules did.

The V gene's germline CDR1 is LNHDA and CDR2 SQIVND (reference sequence). The V gene lost 1 base and the J gene lost 10 bases, with 14 bases spanning the gap. CDR3 length: 14 amino acids. Thyroid surgery was performed in patients who had received no treatment beforehand. As for this clone: The antigen is unknown.

Using MiXCR, TCRdb re-called clones from the PCR reads. The sample includes more than 15,000 clones, under 35% of them seen just once. The TCR sequence derives from a female donor with papillary thyroid cancer or a benign thyroid nodule (not recorded which). Some clones in this sample may be carry-over from other donors' samples. The genes are TRBV19 and TRBJ1-5, with D uncertain. Sequencing was performed on blood. The CDR3 DNA follows: TGTGCCAGTAGTATAGGTAAAGGGAGGTTCCCCCAGCATTTT. Protein: CASSIGKGRFPQHF.